This T cell receptor beta chain was obtained from a study of control samples from healthy donors and cancer patients. Measured with immunoSEQ multiplex PCR; TCRdb has only the in-frame clones, and not every one. The sample lists more than 95,000 clones; less than 90% were seen once. Trimming cost V 1 base and J 6 bases; bases outside gene matches: 3. This CDR3 has 14 amino acids. Germline values: CDR1 SGHTA, CDR2 FQGNSA. The rearrangement joins TRBV7-2 to TRBJ1-2; 9 positions agree with TRBD1. The sample comprised blood. The TCR was taken from a man aged 18 to 35 in good health. The chain's CDR3 is CASSLGRQGDGYTF. In DNA, the CDR3 is TGTGCCAGCAGCTTAGGTCGACAGGGGGATGGCTACACCTTC.